This TCR beta chain was recovered during a study of cytomegalovirus exposure and HLA in healthy donors. Study at large: The 120 or so validation repertoires matched the roughly 700 first-cohort repertoires in platform, a later analysis reported. The study's findings and limits: Three CMV-associated chains were confirmed in vitro to be specific for CMV antigens. The classifier reportedly diagnosed cytomegalovirus status with high specificity and sensitivity. One later analysis, an examination of the 100 to 150 validation repertoires, found that first-cohort TCR clusters tended to co-occur in them.

This clone was found once. What it recognizes is unknown. Unmatched junction bases numbered 7, after V lost 5 bases and J lost 2 bases. The CDR3 is 15 amino acids. Germline values: CDR1 GTSNPN, CDR2 SVGIG (reference sequence). Only in-frame clones appear in the TCRdb table, and some are missing; sequencing was by immunoSEQ multiplex PCR. The data show around 150,000 clones, approximately 89% seen once. This chain links TRBV30 with TRBJ1-4; 8 nucleotides agree with TRBD1. This receptor was taken from a woman aged 18-29 years in good health and CMV-seropositive. Sequenced sample: PBMCs. CDR3 residues: CAWARTGITNEKLFF. CDR3 DNA: TGTGCCTGGGCCAGGACAGGGATCACTAATGAAAAACTGTTTTTT.